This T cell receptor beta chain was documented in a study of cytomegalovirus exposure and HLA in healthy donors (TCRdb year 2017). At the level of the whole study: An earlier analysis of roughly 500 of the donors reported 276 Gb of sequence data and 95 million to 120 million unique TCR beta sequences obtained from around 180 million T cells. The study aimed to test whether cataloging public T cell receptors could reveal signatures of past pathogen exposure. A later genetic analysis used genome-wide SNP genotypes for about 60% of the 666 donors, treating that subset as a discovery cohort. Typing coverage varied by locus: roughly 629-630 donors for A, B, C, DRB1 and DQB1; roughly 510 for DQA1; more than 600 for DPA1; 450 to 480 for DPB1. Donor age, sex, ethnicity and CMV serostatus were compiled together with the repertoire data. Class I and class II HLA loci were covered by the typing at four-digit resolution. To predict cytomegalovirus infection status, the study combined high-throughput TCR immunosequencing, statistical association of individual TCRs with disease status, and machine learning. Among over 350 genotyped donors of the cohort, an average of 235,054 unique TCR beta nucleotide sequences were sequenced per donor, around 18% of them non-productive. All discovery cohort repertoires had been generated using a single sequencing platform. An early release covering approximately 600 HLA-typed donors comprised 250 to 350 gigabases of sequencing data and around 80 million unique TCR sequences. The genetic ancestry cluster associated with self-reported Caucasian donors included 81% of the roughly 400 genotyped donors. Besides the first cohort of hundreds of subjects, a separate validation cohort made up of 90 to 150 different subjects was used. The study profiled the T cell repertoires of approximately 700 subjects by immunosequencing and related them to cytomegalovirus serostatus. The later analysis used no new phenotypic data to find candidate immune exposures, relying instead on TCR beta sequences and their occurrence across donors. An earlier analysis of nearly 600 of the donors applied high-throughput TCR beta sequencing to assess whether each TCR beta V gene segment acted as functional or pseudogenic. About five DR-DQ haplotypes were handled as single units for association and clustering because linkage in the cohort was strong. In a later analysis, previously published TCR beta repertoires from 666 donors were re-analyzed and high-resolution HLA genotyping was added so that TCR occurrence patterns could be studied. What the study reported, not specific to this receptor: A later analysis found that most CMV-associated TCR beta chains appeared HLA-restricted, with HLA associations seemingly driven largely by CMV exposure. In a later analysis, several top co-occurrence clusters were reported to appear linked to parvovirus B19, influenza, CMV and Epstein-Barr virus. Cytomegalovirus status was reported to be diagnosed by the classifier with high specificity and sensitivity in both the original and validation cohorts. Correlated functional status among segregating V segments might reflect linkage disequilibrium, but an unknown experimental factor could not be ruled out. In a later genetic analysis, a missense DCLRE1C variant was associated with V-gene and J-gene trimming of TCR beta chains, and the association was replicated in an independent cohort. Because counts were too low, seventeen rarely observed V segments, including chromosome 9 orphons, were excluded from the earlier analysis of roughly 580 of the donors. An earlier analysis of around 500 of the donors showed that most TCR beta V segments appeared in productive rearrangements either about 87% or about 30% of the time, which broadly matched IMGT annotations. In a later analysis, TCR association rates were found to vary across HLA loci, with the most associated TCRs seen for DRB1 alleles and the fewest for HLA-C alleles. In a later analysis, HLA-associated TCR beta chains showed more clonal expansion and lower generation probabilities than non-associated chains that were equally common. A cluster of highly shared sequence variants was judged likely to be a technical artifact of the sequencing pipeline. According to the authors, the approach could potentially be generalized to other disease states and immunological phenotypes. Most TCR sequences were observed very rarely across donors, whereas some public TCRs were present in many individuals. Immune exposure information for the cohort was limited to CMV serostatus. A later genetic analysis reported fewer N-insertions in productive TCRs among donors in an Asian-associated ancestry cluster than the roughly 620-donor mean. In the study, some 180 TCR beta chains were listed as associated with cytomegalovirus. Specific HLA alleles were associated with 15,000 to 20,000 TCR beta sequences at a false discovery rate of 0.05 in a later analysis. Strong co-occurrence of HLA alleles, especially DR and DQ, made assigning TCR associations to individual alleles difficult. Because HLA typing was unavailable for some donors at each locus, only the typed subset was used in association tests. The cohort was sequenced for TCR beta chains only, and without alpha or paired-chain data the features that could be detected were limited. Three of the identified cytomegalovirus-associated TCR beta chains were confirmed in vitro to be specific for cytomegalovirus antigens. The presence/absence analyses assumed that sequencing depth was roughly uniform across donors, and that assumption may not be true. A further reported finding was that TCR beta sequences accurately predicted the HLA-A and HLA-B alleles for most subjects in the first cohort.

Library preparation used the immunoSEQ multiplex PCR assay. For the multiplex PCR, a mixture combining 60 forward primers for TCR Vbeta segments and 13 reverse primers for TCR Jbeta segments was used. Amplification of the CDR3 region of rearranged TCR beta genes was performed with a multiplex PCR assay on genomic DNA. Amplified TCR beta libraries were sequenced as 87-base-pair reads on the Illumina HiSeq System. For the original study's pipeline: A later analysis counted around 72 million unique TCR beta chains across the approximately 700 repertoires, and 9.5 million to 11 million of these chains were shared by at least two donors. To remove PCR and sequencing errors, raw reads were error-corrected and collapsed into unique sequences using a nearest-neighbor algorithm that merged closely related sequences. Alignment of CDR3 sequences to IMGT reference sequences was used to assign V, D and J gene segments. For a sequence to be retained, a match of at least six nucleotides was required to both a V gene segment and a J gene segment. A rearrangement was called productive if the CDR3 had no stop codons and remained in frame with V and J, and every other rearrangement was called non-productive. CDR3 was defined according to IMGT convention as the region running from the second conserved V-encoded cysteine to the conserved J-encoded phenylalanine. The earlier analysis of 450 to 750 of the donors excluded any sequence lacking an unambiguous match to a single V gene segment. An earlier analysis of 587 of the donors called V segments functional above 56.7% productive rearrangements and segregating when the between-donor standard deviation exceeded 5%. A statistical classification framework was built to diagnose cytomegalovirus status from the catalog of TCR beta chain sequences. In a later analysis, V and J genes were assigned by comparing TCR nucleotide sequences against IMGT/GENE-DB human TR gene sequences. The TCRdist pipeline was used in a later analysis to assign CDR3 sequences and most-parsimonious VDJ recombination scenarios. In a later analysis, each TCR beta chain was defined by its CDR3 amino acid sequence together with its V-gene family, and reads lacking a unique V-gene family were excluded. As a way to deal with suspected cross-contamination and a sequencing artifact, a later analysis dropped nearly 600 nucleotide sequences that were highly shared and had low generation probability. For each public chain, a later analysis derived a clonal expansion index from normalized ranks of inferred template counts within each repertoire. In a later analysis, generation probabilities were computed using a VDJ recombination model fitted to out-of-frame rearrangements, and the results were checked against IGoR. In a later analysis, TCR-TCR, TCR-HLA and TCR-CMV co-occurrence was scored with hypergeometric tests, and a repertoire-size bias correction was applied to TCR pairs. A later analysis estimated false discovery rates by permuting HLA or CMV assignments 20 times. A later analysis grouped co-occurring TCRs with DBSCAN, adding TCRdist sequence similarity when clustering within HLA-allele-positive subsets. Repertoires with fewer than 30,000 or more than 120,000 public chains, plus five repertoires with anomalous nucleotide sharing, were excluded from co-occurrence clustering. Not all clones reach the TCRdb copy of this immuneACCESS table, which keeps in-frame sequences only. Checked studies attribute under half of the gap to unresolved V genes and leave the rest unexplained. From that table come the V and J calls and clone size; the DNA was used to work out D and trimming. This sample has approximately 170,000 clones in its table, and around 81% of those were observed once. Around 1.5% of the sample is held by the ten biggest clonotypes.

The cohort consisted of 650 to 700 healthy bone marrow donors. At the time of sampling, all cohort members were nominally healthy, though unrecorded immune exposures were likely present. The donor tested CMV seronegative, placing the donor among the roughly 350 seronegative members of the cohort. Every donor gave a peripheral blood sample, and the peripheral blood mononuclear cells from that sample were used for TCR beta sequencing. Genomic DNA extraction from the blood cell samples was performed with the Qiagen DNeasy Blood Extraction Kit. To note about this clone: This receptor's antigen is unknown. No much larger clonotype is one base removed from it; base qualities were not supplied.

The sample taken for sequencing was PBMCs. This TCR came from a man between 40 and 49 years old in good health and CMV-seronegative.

CDR3 region: CASSIRPTRSTDTQYF. The nucleotides read TGTGCCAGTAGTATCAGGCCGACTAGGAGCACAGATACGCAGTATTTT. Recombination linked TRBV19 to TRBJ2-3; TRBD2 is a weak D gene call, 6 bases matching. The CDR1 and CDR2 encoded by the germline V gene (reference sequence) are LNHDA and SQIVND. The junction carries 13 bases between V and J, which are trimmed by 3 bases and 0 bases respectively. The CDR3 goes from the cysteine to the phenylalanine over 16 residues. Only CDR3 DNA remains: 48 bases, in frame from the first base.